This T cell receptor beta chain was sequenced during a study of cytotoxic CD8 clonotypes in ibrutinib-treated CLL. The wider study: Within the patient group, 11 were relapsed/refractory and roughly 15 treatment-naive, and 17 were IGHV unmutated. General observations from the study: Clonality went up at the time of ibrutinib response, stayed stable in sustained remission, and later dropped back toward its baseline level at progression.

About this clone itself: Its antigen is undetermined.

The germline V gene has CDR1 LNHDA and CDR2 SQIVND (reference sequence). This CDR3 has 15 residues. V was pared by 3 bases and J by 5 bases, with 14 bases between. Sequenced by immunoSEQ multiplex PCR; TCRdb stores in-frame clones only, minus some. The data contain approximately 280,000 clones, approximately 76% of them singletons. This TCR was recovered from a human donor with chronic lymphocytic leukemia. Sequencing used PBMCs, obtained at disease progression, from a patient treated with ibrutinib. This rearrangement joins TRBV19 to TRBJ1-5; D is possibly TRBD1 (6 bases). The CDR3 loop reads CASSIQAGGHQPQHF. The CDR3 bases are TGTGCCAGTAGTATTCAAGCGGGGGGGCATCAGCCCCAGCATTTT.